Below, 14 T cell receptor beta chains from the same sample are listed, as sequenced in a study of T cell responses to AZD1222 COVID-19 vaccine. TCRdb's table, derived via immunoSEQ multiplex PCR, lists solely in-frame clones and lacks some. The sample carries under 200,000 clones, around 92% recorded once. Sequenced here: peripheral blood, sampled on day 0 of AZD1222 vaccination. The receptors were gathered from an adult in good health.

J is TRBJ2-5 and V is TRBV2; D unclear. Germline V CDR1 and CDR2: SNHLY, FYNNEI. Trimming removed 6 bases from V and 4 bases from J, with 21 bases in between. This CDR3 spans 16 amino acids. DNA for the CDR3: TGTGCCAGCAGCCAAACGGACCTAACGAGCCGAGAGACCCAGTACTTC. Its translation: CASSQTDLTSRETQYF.

CDR3 DNA sequence: TGTGCCAGCAGCTCTCGCGGCGGGAACACTGAAGCTTTCTTT. This codes for CASSSRGGNTEAFF. The J gene is TRBJ1-1, the V gene TRBV7-9; no definite D call. The CDR3 has 14 amino acids. V was cut by 4 bases and J by 1 base, with 10 bases left in between. Germline V gene data show CDR1 as SEHNR and CDR2 as FQNEAQ (reference sequence).

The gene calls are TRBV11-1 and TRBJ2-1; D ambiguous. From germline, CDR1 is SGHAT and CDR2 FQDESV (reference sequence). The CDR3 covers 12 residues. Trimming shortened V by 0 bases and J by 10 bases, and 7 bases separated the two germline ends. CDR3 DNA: TGTGCCAGCAGCTTAGCCTCAACCGAGCAGTTCTTC. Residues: CASSLASTEQFF.

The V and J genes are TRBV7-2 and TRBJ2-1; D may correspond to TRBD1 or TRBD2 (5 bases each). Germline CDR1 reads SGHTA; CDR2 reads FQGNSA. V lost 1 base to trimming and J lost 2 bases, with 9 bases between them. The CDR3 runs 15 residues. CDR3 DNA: TGTGCCAGCAGCTTAGTCGGGACGACCTACAATGAGCAGTTCTTC. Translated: CASSLVGTTYNEQFF.

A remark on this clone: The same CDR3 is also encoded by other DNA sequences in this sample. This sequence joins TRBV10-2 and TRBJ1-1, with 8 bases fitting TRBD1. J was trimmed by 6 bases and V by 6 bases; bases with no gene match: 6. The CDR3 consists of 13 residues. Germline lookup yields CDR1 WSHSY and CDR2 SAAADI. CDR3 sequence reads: CASSAGGWAEAFF. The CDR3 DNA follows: TGCGCCAGCAGCGCAGGGGGCTGGGCTGAAGCTTTCTTT.

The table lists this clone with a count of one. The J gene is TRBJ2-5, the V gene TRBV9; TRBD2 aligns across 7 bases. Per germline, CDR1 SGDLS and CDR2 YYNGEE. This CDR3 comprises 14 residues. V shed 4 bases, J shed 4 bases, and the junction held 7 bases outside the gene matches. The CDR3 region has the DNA TGTGCCAGCAGCCCATCGGGAGGCGCAGAGACCCAGTACTTC. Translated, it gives CASSPSGGAETQYF.

CDR3 in DNA: TGTGCCAGCAGCTTAAAGGGACAGGGCAATCAGCCCCAGCATTTT. Amino acids: CASSLKGQGNQPQHF. This chain uses TRBV7-3 with TRBJ1-5, with 8 nucleotides matching TRBD1. The germline gives CDR1 SGHTA, CDR2 FQGTGA. With 1 base clipped from V and 2 bases from J, the junction kept 1 base outside the gene matches. This CDR3 is built from 15 residues.

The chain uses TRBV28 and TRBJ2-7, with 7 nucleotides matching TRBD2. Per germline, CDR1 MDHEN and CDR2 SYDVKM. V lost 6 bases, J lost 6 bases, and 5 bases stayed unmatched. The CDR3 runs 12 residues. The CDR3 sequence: CASRLERGEQYF. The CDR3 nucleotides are TGTGCCAGCAGGCTCGAGCGGGGCGAGCAGTACTTC. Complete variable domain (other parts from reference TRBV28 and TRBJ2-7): DVKVTQSSRYLVKRTGEKVFLECVQDMDHENMFWYRQDPGLGLRLIYFSYDVKMKEKGDIPEGYSVSREKKERFSLILESASTNQTSMYLCASRLERGEQYFGPGTRLTVT.

CDR3 nucleotide sequence: TGTGCTAGTGGTCCCCTCTGGGACTCAATAACTCCAATACAATGTGAGCAGTTCTTC. This codes for CASGPLWDSITPIQCEQFF. The V and J genes are TRBV12-5 and TRBJ2-1, with D possibly being TRBD2 (6 bases). V lost 5 bases, J lost 9 bases, and 32 bases lay in between. The germline V gene encodes CDR1 LGHNT and CDR2 FRNRAP. This CDR3 comprises 19 residues.

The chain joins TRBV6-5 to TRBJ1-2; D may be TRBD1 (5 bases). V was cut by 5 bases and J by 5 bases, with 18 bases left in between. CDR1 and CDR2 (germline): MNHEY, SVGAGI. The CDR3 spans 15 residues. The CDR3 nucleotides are TGTGCCAGCAGTCCCCGGGAGGGGTTCCTTTATGGCTACACCTTC. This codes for CASSPREGFLYGYTF.

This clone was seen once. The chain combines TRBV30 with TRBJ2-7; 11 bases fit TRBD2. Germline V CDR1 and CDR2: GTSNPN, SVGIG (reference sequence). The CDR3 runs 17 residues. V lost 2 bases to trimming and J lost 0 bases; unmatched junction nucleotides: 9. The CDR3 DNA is TGTGCCTGGAGTTGGACTAGCGGGTCCTCCAGCTCCTACGAGCAGTACTTC. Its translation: CAWSWTSGSSSSYEQYF.

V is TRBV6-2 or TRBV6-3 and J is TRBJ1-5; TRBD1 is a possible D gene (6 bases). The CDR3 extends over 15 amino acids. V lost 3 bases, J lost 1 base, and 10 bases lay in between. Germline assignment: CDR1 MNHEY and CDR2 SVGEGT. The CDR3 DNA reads TGTGCCAGCAGTTATTTTGGACAGAGCAATCAGCCCCAGCATTTT. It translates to CASSYFGQSNQPQHF.

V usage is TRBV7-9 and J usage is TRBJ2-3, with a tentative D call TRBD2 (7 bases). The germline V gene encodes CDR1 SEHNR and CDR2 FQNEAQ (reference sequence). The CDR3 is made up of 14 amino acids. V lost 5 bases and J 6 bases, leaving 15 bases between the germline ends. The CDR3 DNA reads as TGTGCCAGCAGCCCCGAGGGGGGGCTCGATACGCAGTATTTT. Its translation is CASSPEGGLDTQYF.

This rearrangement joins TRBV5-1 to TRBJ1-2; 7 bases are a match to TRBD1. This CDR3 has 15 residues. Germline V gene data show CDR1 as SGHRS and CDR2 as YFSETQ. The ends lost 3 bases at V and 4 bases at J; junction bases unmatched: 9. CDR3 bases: TGCGCCAGCAGCTCCGACCCCGGGACAGCCTATGGCTACACCTTC. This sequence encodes CASSSDPGTAYGYTF.